These 9 T cell receptor beta chains originate from one sample sequenced in a study of T cell repertoires in cytomegalovirus infection. TCRdb reprocessed the reads via MiXCR and lists one record per CDR3 protein. This repertoire shows a few hundred thousand distinct CDR3 sequences, around 15% found once; its top ten account for less than 50%. Sequencing input: CD8+ T cells from PBMCs. These receptors all come from a human donor in good health (CMV status not recorded). Some clones in this sample may be carry-over from other donors' samples.

V usage is TRBV19 and J usage is TRBJ2-6; D is unresolved. V lost 6 bases and J 6 bases, leaving 12 bases between the germline ends. From germline, CDR1 is LNHDA and CDR2 SQIVND (reference sequence). CDR3 length: 14 amino acids. The CDR3 protein is CASSLVNEANVLTF. The DNA of the CDR3 is TGTGCCAGTAGCCTCGTGAATGAGGCCAACGTCCTGACTTTC.

This chain uses TRBV12-3 or TRBV12-4 with TRBJ2-7, with 15 bases fitting TRBD2. V shed 5 bases, J shed 3 bases, and the junction held 5 bases outside the gene matches. The CDR3 totals 16 residues. In DNA form, the CDR3 reads TGTGCCAGCAGTCTGGGACTAGCGGGGGGACACTACGAGCAGTACTTC. Protein product: CASSLGLAGGHYEQYF.

The chain is built from TRBV10-3 and TRBJ2-3; 7 positions agree with TRBD2. The germline CDR1 and CDR2 sequences are ENHRY and SYGVKD. V was clipped by 10 bases and J by 2 bases; unmatched bases: 9. This CDR3 comprises 14 residues. The CDR3 loop is CATSAGRATDTQYF. The CDR3 DNA reads TGTGCCACCTCAGCGGGGAGGGCCACAGATACGCAGTATTTT.

This clonotype was picked up many times. This sequence joins TRBV7-6 and TRBJ2-3; weak D call: TRBD2 (7 bases). The V gene lost 1 base and the J gene lost 3 bases, with 11 bases spanning the gap. CDR1 SGHVS and CDR2 FNYEAQ come from the germline V gene. The CDR3 totals 15 residues. CDR3 protein: CASSLGGGRTDTQYF. In nucleotides, the CDR3 is TGTGCCAGCAGCTTAGGCGGGGGCAGGACAGATACGCAGTATTTT.

The sample holds a few counts of this clonotype. The rearrangement joins TRBV29-1 to TRBJ2-7; D tentatively fits TRBD1 or TRBD2 (5 bases each). In germline, CDR1 is SQVTM, CDR2 ANQGSEA. V lost 5 bases, J lost 2 bases, and 7 bases lay in between. CDR3 length equals 11 residues. This chain's CDR3 is CSVQGPYEQYF. CDR3 DNA: TGCAGCGTTCAGGGACCCTACGAGCAGTACTTC.

This clonotype was seen a few times. The V call is TRBV7-8, the J call TRBJ2-5; the D gene is possibly TRBD2 (6 bases). The CDR3 extends over 12 amino acids. Trimming took 7 bases from V and 7 from J, leaving 13 bases between them. Germline CDR1 and CDR2: SGHVS and FQNEAQ. DNA of the CDR3: TGTGCCAGCATCGGGGGTCGAGGGACCCAGTACTTC. This codes for CASIGGRGTQYF.

This clonotype appeared many times. V is TRBV7-9 and J is TRBJ1-2; D uncertain. Germline CDR1 SEHNR, CDR2 FQNEAQ (reference sequence). The CDR3 sequence is 16 residues long. The V end was cut by 5 bases, the J end by 1 base, with 17 bases between. CDR3 DNA sequence: TGTGCCAGCAGCACCCCCCCCGGCCTCAGTAACTATGGCTACACCTTC. Protein product: CASSTPPGLSNYGYTF. The entire variable domain, with the rest obtained from reference TRBV7-9 and TRBJ1-2, is as follows: DTGVSQNPRHKITKRGQNVTFRCDPISEHNRLYWYRQTLGQGPEFLTYFQNEAQLEKSRLLSDRFSAERPKGSFSTLEIQRTEQGDSAMYLCASSTPPGLSNYGYTFGSGTRLTVV.

The gene calls are TRBV7-9 and TRBJ1-1; maybe TRBD1 (6 bases). The V end was cut by 2 bases, the J end by 2 bases, with 12 bases between. The CDR3 is 15 residues long. The germline gives CDR1 SEHNR, CDR2 FQNEAQ (reference sequence). CDR3 protein: CASSLPTGVNTEAFF. The CDR3 DNA follows: TGTGCCAGCAGCTTACCGACAGGAGTTAACACTGAAGCTTTCTTT.

This clonotype was counted a few times. The V gene is TRBV4-3, the J gene TRBJ1-2, with D unclear. Germline CDR1 reads LGHNA; CDR2 reads YSLEER. Trimming pared 0 bases from V and 2 bases from J, leaving 13 bases between. CDR3 length equals 16 residues. CDR3 residues: CASSQDGVVGNYGYTF. The DNA of the CDR3 is TGCGCCAGCAGCCAAGATGGGGTCGTGGGAAACTATGGCTACACCTTC.